These T cell receptor beta chains were read from a single sample in a study of T cell changes during pregnancy in multiple sclerosis. The protocol was immunoSEQ multiplex PCR, while the TCRdb copy is restricted to in-frame clones and leaves out a portion. There are tens of thousands of clones in the sample; around 92% occur only once, and around 2% lies in the top ten. Sample: peripheral blood, taken after pregnancy. Source of these receptors: a female donor with multiple sclerosis, enrolled in a pregnancy study. CDR3s include the opening cysteine and the closing phenylalanine or tryptophan. A D gene is named only where the DNA matches it firmly. Size is omitted from some rows. Given values are once, few, many or a class for expanded clones.

v_gene,d_gene,abundance,j_gene,CDR3nt,CDR3aa
TRBV10-3,TRBD1,few,TRBJ2-7,TGTGCCATCAGTGAGTCGGAAGGGGGCGCGATTGTCTACGAGCAGTACTTC,CAISESEGGAIVYEQYF
TRBV19,NA,NA,TRBJ1-5,TGTGCCAGTAGTCCCCGGACAGATAGCAATCAGCCCCAGCATTTT,CASSPRTDSNQPQHF
TRBV7-2,NA,NA,TRBJ2-7,TGTGCCAGCAGCTCTCCAGGTAACTGGACTCTCGAGCAGTACTTC,CASSSPGNWTLEQYF
TRBV27,TRBD1,NA,TRBJ1-1,TGTGCCAGCAGGAGTAGGGGCAGGGGGCTTAACCGGGTAACCCGAGCTTTCTTT,CASRSRGRGLNRVTRAFF
TRBV5-8,TRBD2,NA,TRBJ2-1,TGTGCCAGCAGCTTGGGGACTAGCCCTTACAATGAGCAGTTCTTC,CASSLGTSPYNEQFF
TRBV29-1,TRBD1,NA,TRBJ1-1,TGCAGCGTGGACGGACAGGGGCGAGCTTTCTTT,CSVDGQGRAFF
TRBV4-3,TRBD1,NA,TRBJ1-4,TGCGCCAGCAGCCAGCGAACCGGGACAGGGGTGAAGGAACTGTTTTTT,CASSQRTGTGVKELFF
TRBV7-7,NA,once,TRBJ1-1,TGTGCCAGCAGCGCAGGGCCGGACACTGAAGCTTTCTTT,CASSAGPDTEAFF
TRBV18,TRBD1,NA,TRBJ1-6,TGTGCCAGCTCACCAGGACAGGCCGCGAATTCACCCCTCCACTTT,CASSPGQAANSPLHF
TRBV7-6,TRBD2,NA,TRBJ2-3,TGTGCCAGCAGCTCTGGCTTAGGACTAGCGGGAGGAAGCGATACGCAGTATTTT,CASSSGLGLAGGSDTQYF
TRBV19,TRBD2,NA,TRBJ2-1,TGTGCCAGTAGTATGGGACTAGCGGGAGGGTCGGGCTCCTACAATGAGCAGTTCTTC,CASSMGLAGGSGSYNEQFF
TRBV18,NA,NA,TRBJ1-1,TGTGCCAGCTCACCGACAGAGAACACTGAAGCTTTCTTT,CASSPTENTEAFF
TRBV6-1,TRBD1,NA,TRBJ2-3,TGTGCCAGCAGTGATGTAGACAGGGGATATACGCAGTATTTT,CASSDVDRGYTQYF
TRBV6-1,NA,NA,TRBJ1-2,TGTGCCAGCAGTGCAGACAGCTATGGCTACACCTTC,CASSADSYGYTF
TRBV27,TRBD1,NA,TRBJ2-2,TGTGCCAGCAGACCCGGGACAGGGGGGTCCGGGGAGCTGTTTTTT,CASRPGTGGSGELFF
TRBV4-2,TRBD2,many,TRBJ2-2,TGTGCCAGCAGCCCCCTACGGACTAGCGGGGGGGCCGAGAGCGGGGAGCTGTTTTTT,CASSPLRTSGGAESGELFF
TRBV30,NA,NA,TRBJ1-2,TGTGCCTGGAGTTGGCTCGGGACTGCAAGTGGCTACACCTTC,CAWSWLGTASGYTF
TRBV27,NA,NA,TRBJ1-1,TGTGCCAGCAGTTTATCGGCAGGGACTGAAGCTTTCTTT,CASSLSAGTEAFF
TRBV14,TRBD1,NA,TRBJ1-2,TGTGCCAGCAGCCCGGGACAGTCCTATGGCTACACCTTC,CASSPGQSYGYTF
TRBV18,TRBD1,NA,TRBJ1-2,TGTGCCAGCTCACCATCCCCGGACAGGGGCTATGGCTACACCTTC,CASSPSPDRGYGYTF
TRBV30,NA,NA,TRBJ1-2,TGTGCCTGGAGTGTTCGGTCTAACTATGGCTACACCTTC,CAWSVRSNYGYTF
TRBV18,NA,NA,TRBJ2-3,TGTGCCAGCTCACCCATGTCAAGGGGGAACACAGATACGCAGTATTTT,CASSPMSRGNTDTQYF
TRBV9,NA,NA,TRBJ1-1,TGTGCCAGCAGCGTCACAGTGGGCACTGAAGCTTTCTTT,CASSVTVGTEAFF
TRBV4-1,TRBD2,NA,TRBJ2-5,TGCGCCAGCAGCCCACGGGGCAGCGGGAGCGGGGAAGAGACCCAGTACTTC,CASSPRGSGSGEETQYF
TRBV5-1,NA,NA,TRBJ1-2,TGCGCCAGCGGGGAGGCGGATGACTATGGCTACACCTTC,CASGEADDYGYTF
TRBV14,NA,NA,TRBJ1-2,TGTGCCAGCAGCCAAGTAGGGGCTGGATATGGCTACACCTTC,CASSQVGAGYGYTF
TRBV27,TRBD2,NA,TRBJ2-7,TGTGCCAGCAGGACTAGCGGGGGCGCCTACGAGCAGTACTTC,CASRTSGGAYEQYF
TRBV6-1,TRBD1,NA,TRBJ1-3,TGTGCCAGCAGTGGGGACAGGAGGTTGTTGGGAAACACCATATATTTT,CASSGDRRLLGNTIYF
TRBV4-2,TRBD2,NA,TRBJ2-1,TGTGCCAGCAGTCCCACCGGGACTAGCGGGAGGGATGAGCAGTTCTTC,CASSPTGTSGRDEQFF
TRBV7-9,NA,NA,TRBJ1-1,TGTGCCAGCAGCTTACGGGGAGAGAACACTGAAGCTTTCTTT,CASSLRGENTEAFF
TRBV27,NA,NA,TRBJ2-7,TGTGCCAGCAGTTTGCTCGCCTTTACAAGCTCCTACGAGCAGTACTTC,CASSLLAFTSSYEQYF
TRBV18,NA,once,TRBJ1-2,TGTGCCAGCTCACCTGATGGGGGGGGGATCCACTATGGCTACACCTTC,CASSPDGGGIHYGYTF
TRBV27,TRBD2,NA,TRBJ2-7,TGTGCCAGCAGTTTACGGGGGGAGGCATACGAGCAGTACTTC,CASSLRGEAYEQYF
TRBV4-3,NA,NA,TRBJ1-1,TGCGCCAGCAGCCAAGTAATCAGTAACACTGAAGCTTTCTTT,CASSQVISNTEAFF
TRBV9,NA,NA,TRBJ1-1,TGTGCCAGCAGCGTAGGGCAGGACACTGAAGCTTTCTTT,CASSVGQDTEAFF
TRBV10-3,TRBD1,NA,TRBJ1-2,TGTGCCATCAAAGGACAGGGGATGTATGGCTACACCTTC,CAIKGQGMYGYTF
TRBV19,TRBD1,NA,TRBJ1-2,TGTGCCAGTAGGGGACAGGGGCCCTATGGCTACACCTTC,CASRGQGPYGYTF
TRBV11-2,TRBD2,NA,TRBJ2-1,TGTGCCAGCAGCCATGGGGGGGGGAGCTCCTACAATGAGCAGTTCTTC,CASSHGGGSSYNEQFF
TRBV5-6,NA,NA,TRBJ1-1,TGTGCCAGCAGCTTGGCAGGGAACACTGAAGCTTTCTTT,CASSLAGNTEAFF
TRBV6-1,TRBD1,NA,TRBJ1-3,TGTGCCAGCAGTGAAGGACAGGGCGGGTCTGGAAACACCATATATTTT,CASSEGQGGSGNTIYF
TRBV1,NA,NA,TRBJ2-7,TGCACCAGCAGCCTAGCGGGAGGGTCAGGCGAGCAGTACTTC,CTSSLAGGSGEQYF
TRBV10-3,NA,NA,TRBJ1-4,TGTGCCACCCGCGCGGCAGGGTATGAAAAACTGTTTTTT,CATRAAGYEKLFF
TRBV28,TRBD1,NA,TRBJ1-5,TGTGCCAGCCCGCCGTCAGGGACAGGGGGCGAGTGGAGGCCCCAGCATTTT,CASPPSGTGGEWRPQHF
TRBV4-3,TRBD1,NA,TRBJ1-2,TGCGCCAGCAGCCAAGAAGGGACAGAGGATGGCTACACCTTC,CASSQEGTEDGYTF
TRBV19,TRBD1,NA,TRBJ2-3,TGTGCCAGCCGTATCGGACAGGGATCAGATACGCAGTATTTT,CASRIGQGSDTQYF
TRBV5-1,TRBD1,NA,TRBJ1-2,TGCGCCAGCAGCGGGCCCGGGACAGTCAACTATGGCTACACCTTC,CASSGPGTVNYGYTF
TRBV12-5,NA,NA,TRBJ2-1,TGTGCTAGTGGTTTGTTAGGGAGTACAGATGAGCAGTTCTTC,CASGLLGSTDEQFF